Below are 19 T cell receptor beta chains sequenced from a single sample in a study of T cell responses to AZD1222 COVID-19 vaccine. TCRdb keeps only in-frame clones here, not all; method: immunoSEQ multiplex PCR. This table has some 200,000 clones, more than 85% appearing once. The sequencing used peripheral blood, collected on day 0 of AZD1222 vaccination. Receptor source: an adult in good health.

The V gene is TRBV5-6, the J gene TRBJ2-7; TRBD2 is a possible D gene (5 bases). Trimming stripped 4 bases from V and 1 base from J, with 21 bases between. The CDR3 covers 17 residues. Per the germline V gene, CDR1 is SGHDT and CDR2 is YYEEEE. As DNA, the CDR3 is TGTGCCAGCAGCCCCTGGCTGAGGGTGCCCCTTTCCTACGAGCAGTACTTC. Its translation: CASSPWLRVPLSYEQYF.

The rearrangement links TRBV2 to TRBJ1-3; D gene ambiguous. The CDR3 totals 14 residues. V lost 7 bases and J 4 bases, leaving 14 bases between the germline ends. Per the germline V gene, CDR1 is SNHLY and CDR2 is FYNNEI. CDR3 nucleotides: TGTGCCAGCATACCCCATTCTGGAGGAAACACCATATATTTT. It specifies CASIPHSGGNTIYF.

V and J are TRBV11-3 and TRBJ2-5; 8 bases map to TRBD2. V trimming: 3 bases; J trimming: 7 bases; junction bases outside the gene matches: 4. Per germline, CDR1 SGHNT and CDR2 YENEEA. The CDR3 loop spans 13 amino acids. CDR3: CASSFIAGWTQYF. CDR3 bases: TGTGCCAGCAGCTTCATAGCGGGATGGACCCAGTACTTC.

The rearrangement joins TRBV6-5 to TRBJ1-4; no firm D call. Per the germline V gene, CDR1 is MNHEY and CDR2 is SVGAGI. The CDR3 totals 13 residues. V lost 6 bases to trimming and J lost 6 bases, with 11 bases between them. For the CDR3, the DNA is TGTGCCAGCAGAACGGCCCTGTATGAAAAACTGTTTTTT. Protein: CASRTALYEKLFF.

V usage is TRBV6-1 and J usage is TRBJ2-1; D is undetermined. This CDR3 has 15 amino acids. Trimming pared 2 bases from V and 4 bases from J, leaving 12 bases between. Germline V CDR1 and CDR2: MNHNS, SASEGT. The CDR3 loop reads CASSEKWLGYNEQFF. For the CDR3, the DNA is TGTGCCAGCAGTGAAAAATGGCTGGGATACAATGAGCAGTTCTTC.

The rearrangement links TRBV5-1 to TRBJ1-6, with unresolved D. This CDR3 spans 14 amino acids. The germline CDR1 and CDR2 sequences are SGHRS and YFSETQ. Trimming took off 8 bases at V and 5 bases at J, with 14 bases between the two ends. The CDR3 here is CASSTGSNNSPLHF. The CDR3 DNA reads as TGCGCCAGTTCGACCGGGTCTAATAATTCACCCCTCCACTTT.

The V and J genes are TRBV6-1 and TRBJ1-2; 7 nucleotides agree with TRBD1. With 5 bases clipped from V and 1 base from J, the junction kept 4 bases outside the gene matches. There are 14 residues in the CDR3. The germline V gene encodes CDR1 MNHNS and CDR2 SASEGT. This chain's CDR3 is CASSYDRVNYGYTF. The CDR3 DNA sequence: TGTGCCAGCAGTTATGACAGGGTTAACTATGGCTACACCTTC.

The V call is TRBV5-4, the J call TRBJ1-2, with 7 positions matching TRBD1. Germline assignment: CDR1 SGHNT and CDR2 YYREEE (reference sequence). With V trimmed by 2 bases and J by 4 bases, 5 bases remained unmatched. The CDR3 consists of 14 residues. CDR3 sequence reads: CASSLPGTAYGYTF. In DNA, the CDR3 is TGTGCCAGCAGCTTACCCGGGACAGCCTATGGCTACACCTTC.

V is TRBV5-1 and J is TRBJ1-1, with a weak D call TRBD1 (5 bases). Germline CDR1 and CDR2: SGHRS and YFSETQ. The CDR3 runs to 14 residues. The V gene lost 4 bases and the J gene lost 0 bases, with 10 bases spanning the gap. CDR3: CASSLRELNTEAFF. The CDR3 DNA reads TGCGCCAGCAGCCTCAGGGAGTTGAACACTGAAGCTTTCTTT.

This sequence joins TRBV11-2 and TRBJ1-5; D is ambiguous. Trimming shortened V by 4 bases and J by 2 bases, and 6 bases separated the two germline ends. CDR1 SGHAT and CDR2 FQNNGV come from the germline V gene. CDR3 length: 13 residues. CDR3: CASSSRGNQPQHF. DNA of the CDR3: TGTGCCAGCAGCTCCCGGGGCAATCAGCCCCAGCATTTT.

This clone is a singleton in its sample. CDR3 nucleotide sequence: TGTGCCAGCAGCCAGTTACAGGTTCCATACAATGAGCAGTTCTTC. This codes for CASSQLQVPYNEQFF. The chain couples TRBV7-9 to TRBJ2-1, with TRBD1 as a possible D gene (5 bases). Between the trimmed V and J ends, which lost 5 bases and 4 bases, there was a span of 15 bases. Germline lookup yields CDR1 SEHNR and CDR2 FQNEAQ (reference sequence). This CDR3 has 15 amino acids.

The V and J genes are TRBV4-2 and TRBJ1-1; D is undetermined. Trimming shortened V by 3 bases and J by 5 bases, and 16 bases separated the two germline ends. The CDR3 is made up of 15 amino acids. Germline CDR1 LGHNA, CDR2 YNFKEQ. The CDR3, as DNA: TGTGCCAGCAGCCAGCAAACCCCCCCCTCTACTGAAGCTTTCTTT. Translation gives CASSQQTPPSTEAFF.

The chain combines TRBV14 with TRBJ2-2, with D possibly being TRBD2 (5 bases). Trimming cost V 3 bases and J 1 base, with 15 bases left between them. The CDR3 is 17 amino acids. The germline gives CDR1 SGHDN, CDR2 FVKESK. The CDR3 bases are TGTGCCAGCAGCCACCAGCCCCTAGCTTTGAACACCGGGGAGCTGTTTTTT. This codes for CASSHQPLALNTGELFF.

A single count supports this clone. The J gene is TRBJ2-2, the V gene TRBV5-1, with 12 bases aligning to TRBD2. This CDR3 spans 17 amino acids. Germline CDR1 reads SGHRS; CDR2 reads YFSETQ. V lost 2 bases and J lost 0; bases outside the gene matches: 2. The CDR3 protein is CASSFSSGRANTGELFF. CDR3 in DNA: TGCGCCAGCAGCTTCTCTAGCGGGAGGGCGAACACCGGGGAGCTGTTTTTT. Looking up the rest from reference TRBV5-1 and TRBJ2-2 gives the full variable domain: KAGVTQTPRYLIKTRGQQVTLSCSPISGHRSVSWYQQTPGQGLQFLFEYFSETQRNKGNFPGRFSGRQFSNSRSEMNVSTLELGDSALYLCASSFSSGRANTGELFFGEGSRLTVL.

This rearrangement joins TRBV2 to TRBJ1-1; tentative D call: TRBD1 (5 bases). Looked up from germline, CDR1 is SNHLY and CDR2 is FYNNEI. This CDR3 spans 13 amino acids. V lost 8 bases and J 1 base, leaving 11 bases between the germline ends. This chain's CDR3 is CASAGIGNTEAFF. DNA for the CDR3: TGTGCCAGCGCAGGGATAGGGAACACTGAAGCTTTCTTT.

The chain couples TRBV6-5 to TRBJ1-2; D is unclear. V shed 6 bases and J shed 4 bases, with 15 bases lying between them. CDR3 size: 14 residues. Germline CDR1 MNHEY, CDR2 SVGAGI. CDR3 nucleotides: TGTGCCAGCAGCGATGACTGGTGGTTCTATGGCTACACCTTC. This gives the protein CASSDDWWFYGYTF.

For the CDR3, the DNA is TGTGCCAGCAGCTTACCGGGACTCCGGAGCACTGAAGCTTTCTTT. This encodes CASSLPGLRSTEAFF. The chain links TRBV7-9 to TRBJ1-1, with D tentatively TRBD1 (5 bases). The germline V gene encodes CDR1 SEHNR and CDR2 FQNEAQ (reference sequence). V gave up 2 bases and J gave up 4 bases, with 14 bases separating them. The CDR3 consists of 15 residues.

The chain's CDR3 is CASSLATVPNNSPLHF. The CDR3 region has the DNA TGCGCCAGCAGCCTCGCAACGGTGCCAAATAATTCACCCCTCCACTTT. The chain couples TRBV4-1 to TRBJ1-6; D gene unclear. There are 16 residues in the CDR3. CDR1 and CDR2 from the germline V gene are MGHRA and YSYEKL. V gave up 4 bases and J gave up 5 bases, with 15 bases separating them.

V usage is TRBV21-1 and J usage is TRBJ2-7; the table's D call of TRBD1 was not tested on the DNA. TRBV21-1 is assigned pseudogene status. This CDR3 comprises 14 residues. The CDR3 nucleotides are TGTGCCACCTTAAACCCAGACAGGACCTACGAGCAGTACTTC. This translates into CATLNPDRTYEQYF.